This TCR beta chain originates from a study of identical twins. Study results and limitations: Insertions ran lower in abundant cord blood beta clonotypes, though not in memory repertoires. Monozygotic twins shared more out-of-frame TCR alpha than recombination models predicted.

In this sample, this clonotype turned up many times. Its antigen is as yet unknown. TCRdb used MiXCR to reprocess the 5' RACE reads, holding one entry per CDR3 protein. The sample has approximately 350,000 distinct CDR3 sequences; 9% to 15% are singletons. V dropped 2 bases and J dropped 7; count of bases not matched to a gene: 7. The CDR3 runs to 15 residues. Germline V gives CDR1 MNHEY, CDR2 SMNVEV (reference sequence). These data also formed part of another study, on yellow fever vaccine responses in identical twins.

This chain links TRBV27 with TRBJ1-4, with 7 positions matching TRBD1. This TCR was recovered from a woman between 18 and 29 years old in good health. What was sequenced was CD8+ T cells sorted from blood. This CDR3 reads CASSLEGGASEKLFF. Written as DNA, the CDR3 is TGTGCCAGCAGTTTAGAAGGGGGCGCGAGTGAAAAACTGTTTTTT.